This entry concerns a single T cell receptor (beta chain). Antigen specificity is unknown. The sample belongs to a study of shared clonotypes between healthy human individuals. Notes on the study in general: Naive subsets usually exceeded memory subsets in estimated richness.

Libraries were prepared by immunoSEQ multiplex PCR; TCRdb keeps only in-frame clonotypes and omits some of them. The repertoire has about 600,000 clones, approximately 97% of them found once; the top ten carry about 0.06%. The V end was cut by 2 bases, the J end by 8 bases, with 10 bases between. The CDR3 is made up of 13 amino acids. CDR1 and CDR2 from the germline V gene are MNHNY and SVGAGI (reference sequence). This chain joins TRBV6-6 and TRBJ1-3; D is uncertain. The receptor comes from a woman aged 30 to 39 in good health. The sequenced material came from naive CD4+ T cells sorted from blood. Sample subset: CD45RA+ positively selected. The chain's CDR3 is CASSYQTGDTIYF. DNA of the CDR3: TGTGCCAGCAGTTACCAGACCGGGGACACCATATATTTT.